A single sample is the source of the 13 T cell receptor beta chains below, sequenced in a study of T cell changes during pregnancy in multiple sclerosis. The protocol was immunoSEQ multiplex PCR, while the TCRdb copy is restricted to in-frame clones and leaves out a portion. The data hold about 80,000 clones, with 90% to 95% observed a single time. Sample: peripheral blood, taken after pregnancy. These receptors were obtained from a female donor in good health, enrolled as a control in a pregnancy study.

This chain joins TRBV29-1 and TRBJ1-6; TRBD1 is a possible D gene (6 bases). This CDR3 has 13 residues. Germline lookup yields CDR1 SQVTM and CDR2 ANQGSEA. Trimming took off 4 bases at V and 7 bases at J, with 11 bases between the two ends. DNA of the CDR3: TGCAGCGTTGCGATCAGGGGAAATTCACCCCTCCACTTT. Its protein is CSVAIRGNSPLHF.

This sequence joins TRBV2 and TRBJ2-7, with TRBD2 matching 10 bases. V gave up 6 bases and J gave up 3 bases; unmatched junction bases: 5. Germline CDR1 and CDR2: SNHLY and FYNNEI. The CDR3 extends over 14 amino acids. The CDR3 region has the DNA TGTGCCAGCAGGGGGACTAGCGAGATCTACGAGCAGTACTTC. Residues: CASRGTSEIYEQYF.

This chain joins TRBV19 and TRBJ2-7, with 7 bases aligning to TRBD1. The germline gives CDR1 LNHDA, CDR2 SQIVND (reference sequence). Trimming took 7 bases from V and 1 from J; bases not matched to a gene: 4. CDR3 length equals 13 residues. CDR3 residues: CASNDRDSYEQYF. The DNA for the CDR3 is TGTGCCAGTAATGACAGGGATTCCTACGAGCAGTACTTC.

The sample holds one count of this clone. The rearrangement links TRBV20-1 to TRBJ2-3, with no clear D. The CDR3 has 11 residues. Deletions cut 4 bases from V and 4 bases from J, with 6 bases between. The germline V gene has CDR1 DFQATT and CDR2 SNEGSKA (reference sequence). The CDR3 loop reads CSAIVADTQYF. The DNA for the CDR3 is TGCAGTGCTATCGTCGCAGATACGCAGTATTTT.

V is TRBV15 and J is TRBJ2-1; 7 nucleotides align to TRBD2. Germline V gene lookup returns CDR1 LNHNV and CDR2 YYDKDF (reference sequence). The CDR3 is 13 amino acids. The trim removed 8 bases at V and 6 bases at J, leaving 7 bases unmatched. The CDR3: CATGAGASNEQFF. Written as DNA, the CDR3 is TGTGCCACCGGGGCGGGAGCTTCCAATGAGCAGTTCTTC. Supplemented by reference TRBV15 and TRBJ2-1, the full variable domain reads DAMVIQNPRYQVTQFGKPVTLSCSQTLNHNVMYWYQQKSSQAPKLLFHYYDKDFNNEADTPDNFQSRRPNTSFCFLDIRSPGLGDTAMYLCATGAGASNEQFFGPGTRLTVL.

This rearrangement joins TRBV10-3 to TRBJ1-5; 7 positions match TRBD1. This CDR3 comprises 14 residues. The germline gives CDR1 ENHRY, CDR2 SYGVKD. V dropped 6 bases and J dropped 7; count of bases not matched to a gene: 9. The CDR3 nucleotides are TGTGCCATCAGCTCCGGGACAGAAGGGCAGCCCCAGCATTTT. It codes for CAISSGTEGQPQHF.

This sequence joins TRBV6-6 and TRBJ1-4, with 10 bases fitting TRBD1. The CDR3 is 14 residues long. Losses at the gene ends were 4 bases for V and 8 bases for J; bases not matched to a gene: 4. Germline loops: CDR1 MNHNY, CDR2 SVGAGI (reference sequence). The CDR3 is CASSWTGGEEKLFF. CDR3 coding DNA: TGTGCCAGCAGTTGGACAGGGGGGGAGGAAAAACTGTTTTTT.

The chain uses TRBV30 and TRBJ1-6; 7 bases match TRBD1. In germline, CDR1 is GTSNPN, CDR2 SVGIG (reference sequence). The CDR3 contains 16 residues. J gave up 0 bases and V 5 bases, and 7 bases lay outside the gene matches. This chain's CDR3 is CAWQDRTTSYNSPLHF. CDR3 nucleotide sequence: TGTGCCTGGCAGGACAGGACAACCTCCTATAATTCACCCCTCCACTTT.

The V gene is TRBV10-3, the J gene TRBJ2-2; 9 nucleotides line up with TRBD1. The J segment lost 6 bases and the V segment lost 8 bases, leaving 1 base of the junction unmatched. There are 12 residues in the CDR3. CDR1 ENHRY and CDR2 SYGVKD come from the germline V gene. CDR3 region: CAIGTGSGELFF. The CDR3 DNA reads TGTGCCATCGGGACAGGGTCCGGGGAGCTGTTTTTT.

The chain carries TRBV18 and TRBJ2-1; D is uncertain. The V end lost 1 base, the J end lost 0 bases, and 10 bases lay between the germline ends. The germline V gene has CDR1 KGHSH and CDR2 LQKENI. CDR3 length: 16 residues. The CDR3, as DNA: TGTGCCAGCTCACCACGGTCGACGGGCTCCTACAATGAGCAGTTCTTC. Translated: CASSPRSTGSYNEQFF. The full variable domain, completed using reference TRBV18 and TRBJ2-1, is NAGVMQNPRHLVRRRGQEARLRCSPMKGHSHVYWYRQLPEEGLKFMVYLQKENIIDESGMPKERFSAEFPKEGPSILRIQQVVRGDSAAYFCASSPRSTGSYNEQFFGPGTRLTVL.

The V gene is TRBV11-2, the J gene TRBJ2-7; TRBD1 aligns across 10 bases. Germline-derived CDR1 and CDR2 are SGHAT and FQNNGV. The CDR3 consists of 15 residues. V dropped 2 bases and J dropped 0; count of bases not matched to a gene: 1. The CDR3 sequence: CASSLRDRGSYEQYF. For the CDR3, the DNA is TGTGCCAGCAGCTTAAGGGACAGGGGCTCCTACGAGCAGTACTTC.

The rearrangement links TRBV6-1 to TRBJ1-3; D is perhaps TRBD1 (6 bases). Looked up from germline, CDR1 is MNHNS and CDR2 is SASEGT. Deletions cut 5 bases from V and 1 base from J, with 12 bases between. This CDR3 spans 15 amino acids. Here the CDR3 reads CASSPSRGSGNTIYF. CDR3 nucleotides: TGTGCCAGCAGTCCTTCGAGGGGGTCTGGAAACACCATATATTTT.

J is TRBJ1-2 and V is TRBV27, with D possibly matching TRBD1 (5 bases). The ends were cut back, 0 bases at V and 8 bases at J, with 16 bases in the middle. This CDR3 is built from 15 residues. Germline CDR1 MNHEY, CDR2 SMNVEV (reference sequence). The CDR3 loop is CASSLSRRGGDGYTF. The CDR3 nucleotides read TGTGCCAGCAGTTTATCGAGGAGGGGTGGGGACGGCTACACCTTC.